This T cell receptor (beta chain) was recorded in a study of T-cell reconstitution after alpha-beta-depleted transplantation in children (dated by TCRdb to 2015 to 2016). In terms of the full investigation: Using TCR repertoire profiling, the study followed T-cell immune reconstitution in a quantitative way in children after TCRalphabeta/CD19-depleted allogeneic hematopoietic cell transplantation.

From V the trimming removes 6 bases and from J it removes 10 bases, while the gene matches leave 6 bases of the junction unaccounted for. As encoded in the germline V gene, CDR1 is MNHNS while CDR2 is SASEGT. Its CDR3 holds 14 amino acids, cysteine through phenylalanine. Only CDR3 DNA remains: 42 bases, in frame from the first base. Here is what the overall study found, with its caveats: Hyperexpanded clone frequencies declined over subsequent months; after one year, T-cell counts and TCRbeta diversity were mostly attributed to newly produced T cells. Apparently early alphabetaT-cell count recovery about two months after transplant reportedly relied on only several hundred rapidly expanded clones derived from non-depleted graft cells. In some patients, the high TCRbeta diversity seen at day 60 was put down to recipient T cells and intrathymic progenitors that had survived conditioning.

The treatment or condition label here, explained by the study, means: allogeneic hematopoietic cell transplantation with graft depleted of TCRalphabeta T cells and CD19 B cells. Transplant recipients were children who received TCRalphabeta/CD19-depleted allogeneic hematopoietic cell grafts. This clonotype was detected many times. What antigen it recognizes has not been identified. No base quality values were provided; no much bigger clone lies one nucleotide off. Library creation used PCR. The sequencer was an Illumina HiSeq 2500. Molecular barcoding was employed in the preparation of TCR libraries, with unique molecular identifiers being used to normalize TCRbeta repertoire quantification. TCRdb reprocessing: public reads trimmed at Q25 with fastp, clones called with MiXCR, in-frame beta chains kept. Here each entry gathers all rows of one CDR3 protein and keeps the most common genes and DNA. The sample records some 220,000 distinct CDR3 sequences, about 11% of which are singletons. 25% to 30% of the sample is in the top ten clones.

The sequence was obtained from a child less than two years old with acute myeloid leukemia, due to receive a stem cell transplant. This specimen was PBMCs, taken before TCRalphabeta/CD19-depleted stem cell transplant. The sequence is built from TRBV6-1 and TRBJ2-3, with 14 middle bases fitting TRBD2. CDR3 loop: CASSRGLAGEAQYF. The sequence in DNA is TGTGCCAGCAGCCGGGGACTAGCGGGAGAAGCGCAGTATTTT.